The 8 T cell receptor beta chains listed next were all sequenced from one sample in a study of CD4 and CD8 cells across lung adenocarcinoma regions. TCRdb re-analysed the PCR reads in MiXCR, keeping a single row per CDR3 protein. There are 11,000 or so distinct CDR3 sequences in the sample; approximately 50% occur only once, and about a third lies in the top ten. Sequenced: CD8+ T cells from the center of a lung tumor. These receptors all stem from a female donor with lung adenocarcinoma. The CD4 and CD8 labels of this study may be unreliable.

This clonotype occurred a few times. V usage is TRBV6-1 and J usage is TRBJ2-7; D perhaps matches TRBD1 (5 bases). CDR1 is MNHNS and CDR2 is SASEGT in the germline V gene. The germline V and J ends were trimmed by 6 bases and 7 bases, with 16 bases remaining between them. This CDR3 spans 13 amino acids. The CDR3 DNA follows: TGTGCCAGCAGGGGCCATTTGAAGGGGGAGCAGTACGTC. As protein: CASRGHLKGEQYV.

The chain links TRBV7-3 to TRBJ2-1; D tentatively fits TRBD1 or TRBD2 (5 bases each). CDR1 is SGHTA, CDR2 FQGTGA, per germline. The CDR3 contains 15 residues. The V end lost 2 bases, the J end lost 5 bases, and 13 bases lay between the germline ends. In DNA, the CDR3 is TGTGCCAGCAGCTTATTGGGGACCGACAACAATGAGCAGTTCTTC. This codes for CASSLLGTDNNEQFF.

The V call is TRBV25-1, the J call TRBJ2-1; D ambiguous. The length of the CDR3 is 12 residues. The ends were cut back, 2 bases at V and 16 bases at J, with 15 bases in the middle. CDR1 and CDR2 (germline): MGHDK, SYGVNS. The CDR3 here is CASSEPNAPQFF. As DNA, the CDR3 is TGTGCCAGCAGTGAACCCAACGCACCCCAATTCTTC.

This clonotype was found a few times. J is TRBJ2-7 and V is TRBV15, with 9 nucleotides matching TRBD2. Germline V gene data show CDR1 as LNHNV and CDR2 as YYDKDF (reference sequence). V shed 0 bases and J 7 bases; nucleotides not matched to a gene: 10. CDR3 length: 16 residues. The CDR3 here is CATSREKRGAAEEQYF. In DNA form, the CDR3 reads TGTGCCACCAGCAGAGAAAAGCGGGGGGCGGCTGAAGAGCAGTACTTC.

J is TRBJ1-4 and V is TRBV10-1; maybe TRBD1 (5 bases). Germline CDR1 WNHNN, CDR2 SYGVQD (reference sequence). V was clipped by 9 bases and J by 2 bases, with 10 bases between them. The CDR3 has 13 amino acids. The CDR3 protein is CARTRVTNEKLFF. CDR3 coding DNA: TGCGCCAGGACCAGGGTCACTAATGAAAAACTGTTTTTT.

The chain carries TRBV18 and TRBJ2-5; 8 bases line up with TRBD1. Germline values: CDR1 KGHSH, CDR2 LQKENI. CDR3 size: 15 residues. With 1 base clipped from V and 8 bases from J, the junction kept 9 bases outside the gene matches. This CDR3 is CASSPQQGDKRTQYF. For the CDR3, the DNA is TGTGCCAGCTCACCACAACAGGGGGACAAGAGAACCCAGTACTTC.

The gene calls are TRBV7-6 and TRBJ2-1; TRBD1 matches at 8 bases. This CDR3 is built from 15 residues. CDR1 and CDR2 from the germline V gene are SGHVS and FNYEAQ. V lost 2 bases to trimming and J lost 8 bases; unmatched junction nucleotides: 8. The CDR3, as DNA: TGTGCCAGCAGCTTATACCCAGGGGGCATCGATGAGCAGTTCTTC. Amino acids: CASSLYPGGIDEQFF.

Only a few counts were recorded for this clonotype. This rearrangement joins TRBV4-1 to TRBJ2-2, with 8 bases lining up with TRBD1. V shed 1 base, J shed 0 bases, and the junction held 7 bases outside the gene matches. CDR1 and CDR2 from the germline V gene are MGHRA and YSYEKL. The CDR3 contains 18 residues. CDR3 in amino acids: CASSQVDRGAANTGELFF. CDR3 nucleotide sequence: TGCGCCAGCAGCCAAGTAGACAGGGGCGCAGCGAACACCGGGGAGCTGTTTTTT.